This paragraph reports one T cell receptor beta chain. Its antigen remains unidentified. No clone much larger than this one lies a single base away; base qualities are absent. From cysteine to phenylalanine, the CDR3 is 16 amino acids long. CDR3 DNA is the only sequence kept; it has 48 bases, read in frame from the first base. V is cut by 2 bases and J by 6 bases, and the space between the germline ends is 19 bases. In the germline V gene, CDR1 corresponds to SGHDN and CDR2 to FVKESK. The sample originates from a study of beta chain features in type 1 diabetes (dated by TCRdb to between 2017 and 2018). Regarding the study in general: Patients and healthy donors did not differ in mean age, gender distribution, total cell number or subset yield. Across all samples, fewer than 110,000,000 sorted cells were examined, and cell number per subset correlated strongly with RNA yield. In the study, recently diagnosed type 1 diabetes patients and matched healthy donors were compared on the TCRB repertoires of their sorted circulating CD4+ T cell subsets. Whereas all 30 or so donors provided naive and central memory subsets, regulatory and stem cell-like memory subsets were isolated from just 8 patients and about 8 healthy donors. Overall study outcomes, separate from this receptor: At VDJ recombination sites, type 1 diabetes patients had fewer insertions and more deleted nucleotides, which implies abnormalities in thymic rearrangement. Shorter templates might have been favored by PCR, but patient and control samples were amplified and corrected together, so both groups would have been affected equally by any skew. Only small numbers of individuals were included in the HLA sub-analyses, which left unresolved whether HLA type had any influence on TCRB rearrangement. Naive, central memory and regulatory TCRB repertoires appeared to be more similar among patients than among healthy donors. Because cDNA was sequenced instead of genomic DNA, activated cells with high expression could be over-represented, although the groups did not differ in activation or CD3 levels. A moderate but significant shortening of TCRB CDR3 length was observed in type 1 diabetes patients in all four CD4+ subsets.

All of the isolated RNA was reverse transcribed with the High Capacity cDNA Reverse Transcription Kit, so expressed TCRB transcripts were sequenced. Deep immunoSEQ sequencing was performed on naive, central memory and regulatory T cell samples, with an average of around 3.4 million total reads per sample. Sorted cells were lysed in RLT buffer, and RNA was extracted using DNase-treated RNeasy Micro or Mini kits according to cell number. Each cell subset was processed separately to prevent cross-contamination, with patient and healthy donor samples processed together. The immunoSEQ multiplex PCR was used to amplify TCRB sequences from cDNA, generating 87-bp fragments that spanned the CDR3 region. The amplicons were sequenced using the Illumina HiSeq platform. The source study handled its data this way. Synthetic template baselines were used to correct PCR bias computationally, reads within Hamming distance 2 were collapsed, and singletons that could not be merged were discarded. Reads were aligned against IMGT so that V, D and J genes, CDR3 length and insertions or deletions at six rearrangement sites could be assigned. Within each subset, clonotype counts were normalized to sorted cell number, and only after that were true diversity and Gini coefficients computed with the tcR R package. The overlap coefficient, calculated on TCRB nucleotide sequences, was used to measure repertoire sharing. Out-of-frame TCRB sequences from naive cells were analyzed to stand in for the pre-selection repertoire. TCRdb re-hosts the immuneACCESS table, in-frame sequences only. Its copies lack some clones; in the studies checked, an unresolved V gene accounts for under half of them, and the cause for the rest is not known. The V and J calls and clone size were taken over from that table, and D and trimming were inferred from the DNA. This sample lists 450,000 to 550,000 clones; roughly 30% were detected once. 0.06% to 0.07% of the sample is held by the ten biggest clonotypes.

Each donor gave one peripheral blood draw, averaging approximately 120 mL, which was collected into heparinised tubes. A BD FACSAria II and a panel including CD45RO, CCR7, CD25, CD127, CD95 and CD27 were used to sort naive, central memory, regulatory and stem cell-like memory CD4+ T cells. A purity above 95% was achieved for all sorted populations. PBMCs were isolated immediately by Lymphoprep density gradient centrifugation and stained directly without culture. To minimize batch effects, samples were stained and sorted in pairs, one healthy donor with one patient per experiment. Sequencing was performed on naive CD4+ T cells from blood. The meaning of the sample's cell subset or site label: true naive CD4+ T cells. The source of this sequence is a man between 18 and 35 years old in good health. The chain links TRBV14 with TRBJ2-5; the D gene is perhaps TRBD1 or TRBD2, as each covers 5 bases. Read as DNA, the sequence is TGTGCCAGCAGCCAATTTACCGGGACGGTAGAGAAGACCCAGTACTTC. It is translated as CASSQFTGTVEKTQYF.